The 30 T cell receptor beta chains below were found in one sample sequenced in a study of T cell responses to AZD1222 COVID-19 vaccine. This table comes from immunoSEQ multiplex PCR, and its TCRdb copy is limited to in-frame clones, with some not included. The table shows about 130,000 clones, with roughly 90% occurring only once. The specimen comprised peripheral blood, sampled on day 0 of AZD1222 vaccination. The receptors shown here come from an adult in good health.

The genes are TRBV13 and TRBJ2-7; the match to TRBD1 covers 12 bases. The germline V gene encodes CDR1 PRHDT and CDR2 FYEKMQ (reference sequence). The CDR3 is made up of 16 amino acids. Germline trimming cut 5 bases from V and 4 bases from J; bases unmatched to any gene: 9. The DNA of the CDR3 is TGTGCCAGCAGCCCCCCCCCGGGACAGGGGGCTTACGAGCAGTACTTC. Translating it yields CASSPPPGQGAYEQYF.

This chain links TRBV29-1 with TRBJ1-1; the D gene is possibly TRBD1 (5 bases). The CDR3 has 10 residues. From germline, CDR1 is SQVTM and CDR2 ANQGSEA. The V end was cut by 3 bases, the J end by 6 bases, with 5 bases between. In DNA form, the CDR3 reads TGCAGCGTTGAGGGGCCTGAAGCTTTCTTT. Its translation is CSVEGPEAFF.

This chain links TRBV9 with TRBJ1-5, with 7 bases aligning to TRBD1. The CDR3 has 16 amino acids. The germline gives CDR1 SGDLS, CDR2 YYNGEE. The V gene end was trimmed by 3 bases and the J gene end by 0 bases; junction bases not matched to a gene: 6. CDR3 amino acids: CASSGGDSHSNQPQHF. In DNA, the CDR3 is TGTGCCAGCAGCGGGGGGGACAGTCATAGCAATCAGCCCCAGCATTTT.

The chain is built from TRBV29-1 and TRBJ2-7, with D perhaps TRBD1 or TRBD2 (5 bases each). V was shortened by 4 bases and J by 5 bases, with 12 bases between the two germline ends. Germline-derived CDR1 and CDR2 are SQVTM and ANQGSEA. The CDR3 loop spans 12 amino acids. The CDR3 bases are TGCAGCGTTGCGATCTTGGGGGACGAGCAGTACTTC. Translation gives CSVAILGDEQYF.

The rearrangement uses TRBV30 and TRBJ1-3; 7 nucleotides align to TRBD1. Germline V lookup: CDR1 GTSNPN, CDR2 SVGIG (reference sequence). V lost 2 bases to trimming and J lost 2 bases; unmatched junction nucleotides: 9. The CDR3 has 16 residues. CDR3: CAWSPTRDRAGNTIYF. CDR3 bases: TGTGCCTGGAGTCCGACCCGTGACAGGGCTGGAAACACCATATATTTT.

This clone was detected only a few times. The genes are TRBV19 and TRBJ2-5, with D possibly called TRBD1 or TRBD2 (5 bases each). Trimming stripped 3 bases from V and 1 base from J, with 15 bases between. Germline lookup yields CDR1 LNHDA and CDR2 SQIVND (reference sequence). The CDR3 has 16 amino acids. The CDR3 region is CASSILGGDLQETQYF. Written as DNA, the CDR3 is TGTGCCAGTAGTATTCTCGGTGGGGACCTCCAAGAGACCCAGTACTTC. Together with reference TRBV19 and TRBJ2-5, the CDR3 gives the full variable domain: DGGITQSPKYLFRKEGQNVTLSCEQNLNHDAMYWYRQDPGQGLRLIYYSQIVNDFQKGDIAEGYSVSREKKESFPLTVTSAQKNPTAFYLCASSILGGDLQETQYFGPGTRLLVL.

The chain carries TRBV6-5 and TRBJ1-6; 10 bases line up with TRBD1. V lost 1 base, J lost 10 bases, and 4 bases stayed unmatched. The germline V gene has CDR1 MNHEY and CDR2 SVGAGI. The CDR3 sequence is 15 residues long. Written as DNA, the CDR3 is TGTGCCAGCAGTTACTTTGGGACAGGGGTGTCACCCCTCCACTTT. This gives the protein CASSYFGTGVSPLHF.

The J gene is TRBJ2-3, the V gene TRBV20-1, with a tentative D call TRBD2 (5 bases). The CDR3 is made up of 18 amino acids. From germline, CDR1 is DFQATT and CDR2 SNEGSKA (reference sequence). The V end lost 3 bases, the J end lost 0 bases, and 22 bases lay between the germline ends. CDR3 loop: CSASPFRFRTLSTDTQYF. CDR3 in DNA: TGCAGTGCTAGTCCCTTTCGGTTTCGGACTCTCAGCACAGATACGCAGTATTTT.

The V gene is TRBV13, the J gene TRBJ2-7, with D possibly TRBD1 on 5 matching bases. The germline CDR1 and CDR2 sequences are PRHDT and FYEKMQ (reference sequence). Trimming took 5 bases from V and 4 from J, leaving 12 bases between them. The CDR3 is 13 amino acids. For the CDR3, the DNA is TGTGCCAGCAGCCTAGAGAAGGGGTACGAGCAGTACTTC. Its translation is CASSLEKGYEQYF.

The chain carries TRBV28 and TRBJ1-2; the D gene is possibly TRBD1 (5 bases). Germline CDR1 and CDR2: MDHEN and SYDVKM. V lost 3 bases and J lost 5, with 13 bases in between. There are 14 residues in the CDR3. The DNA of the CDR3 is TGTGCCAGCAGTTTGGAATTCAGGGAATATGGCTACACCTTC. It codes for CASSLEFREYGYTF.

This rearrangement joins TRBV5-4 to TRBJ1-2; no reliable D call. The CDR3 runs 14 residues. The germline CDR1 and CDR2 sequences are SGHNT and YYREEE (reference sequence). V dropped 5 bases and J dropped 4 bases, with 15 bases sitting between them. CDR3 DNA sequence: TGTGCCAGCAGGCCGGCATTTGGCAGCTATGGCTACACCTTC. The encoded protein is CASRPAFGSYGYTF.

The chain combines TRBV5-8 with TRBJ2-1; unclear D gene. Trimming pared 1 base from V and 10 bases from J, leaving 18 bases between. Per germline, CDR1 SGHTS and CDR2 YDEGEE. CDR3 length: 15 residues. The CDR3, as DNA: TGTGCCAGCAGCTTGCCCCCCTCGGTTGTCAGAGAGCAGTTCTTC. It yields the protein CASSLPPSVVREQFF.

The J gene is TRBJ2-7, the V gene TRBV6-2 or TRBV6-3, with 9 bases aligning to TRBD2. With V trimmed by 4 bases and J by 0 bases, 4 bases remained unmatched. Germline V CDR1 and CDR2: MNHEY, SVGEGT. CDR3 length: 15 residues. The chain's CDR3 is CASSSASGTSYEQYF. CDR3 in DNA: TGTGCCAGCAGTTCGGCTAGCGGGACCTCCTACGAGCAGTACTTC.

CDR3 in DNA: TGTGCCAGCAGCGTAACGGGACTCTCAAATGAGCAGTTCTTC. Translating gives CASSVTGLSNEQFF. The rearrangement joins TRBV9 to TRBJ2-1; D possibly corresponds to TRBD2 (6 bases). Germline CDR1 reads SGDLS; CDR2 reads YYNGEE. The CDR3 length is 14 residues. V lost 1 base, J lost 7 bases, and 12 bases lay in between. Full variable domain (outside the CDR3, taken from reference TRBV9 and TRBJ2-1): DSGVTQTPKHLITATGQRVTLRCSPRSGDLSVYWYQQSLDQGLQFLIQYYNGEERAKGNILERFSAQQFPDLHSELNLSSLELGDSALYFCASSVTGLSNEQFFGPGTRLTVL.

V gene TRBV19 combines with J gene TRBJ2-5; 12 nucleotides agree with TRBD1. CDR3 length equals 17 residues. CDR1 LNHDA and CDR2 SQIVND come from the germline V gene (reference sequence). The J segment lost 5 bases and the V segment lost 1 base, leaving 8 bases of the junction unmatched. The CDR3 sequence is CASSIGYRDRGLETQYF. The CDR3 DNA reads TGTGCCAGTAGTATAGGGTACCGGGACAGGGGGCTCGAGACCCAGTACTTC.

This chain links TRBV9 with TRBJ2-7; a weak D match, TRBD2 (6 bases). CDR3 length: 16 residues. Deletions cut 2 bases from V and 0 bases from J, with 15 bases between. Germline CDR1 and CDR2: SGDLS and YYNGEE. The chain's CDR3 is CASSVSLSGSSYEQYF. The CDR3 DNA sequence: TGTGCCAGCAGCGTCTCCCTTAGCGGATCCTCCTACGAGCAGTACTTC.

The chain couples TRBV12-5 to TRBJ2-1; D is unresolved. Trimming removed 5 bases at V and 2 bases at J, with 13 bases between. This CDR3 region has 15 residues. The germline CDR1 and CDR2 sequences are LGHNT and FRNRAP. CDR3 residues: CASGTPSAAYNEQFF. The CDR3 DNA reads TGTGCTAGTGGTACCCCCTCGGCCGCCTACAATGAGCAGTTCTTC.

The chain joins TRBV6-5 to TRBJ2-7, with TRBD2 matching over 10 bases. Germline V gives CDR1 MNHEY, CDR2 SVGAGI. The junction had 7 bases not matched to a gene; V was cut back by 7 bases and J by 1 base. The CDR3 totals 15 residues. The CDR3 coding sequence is TGTGCCAGCATGACCACTAGCGGGATTTCCTACGAGCAGTACTTC. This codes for CASMTTSGISYEQYF.

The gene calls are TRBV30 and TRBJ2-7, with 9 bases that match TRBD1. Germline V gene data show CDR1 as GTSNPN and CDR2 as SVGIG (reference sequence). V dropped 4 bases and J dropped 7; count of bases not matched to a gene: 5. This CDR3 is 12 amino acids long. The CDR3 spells CAWTSTGGEQYF. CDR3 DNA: TGTGCCTGGACCTCGACAGGGGGAGAGCAGTACTTC.

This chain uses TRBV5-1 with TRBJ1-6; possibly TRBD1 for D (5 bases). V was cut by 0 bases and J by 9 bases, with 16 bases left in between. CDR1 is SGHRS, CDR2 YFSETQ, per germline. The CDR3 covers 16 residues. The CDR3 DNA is TGCGCCAGCAGCTTGGCCGGAGAGGGGTCCGGTTCACCCCTCCACTTT. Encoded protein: CASSLAGEGSGSPLHF.

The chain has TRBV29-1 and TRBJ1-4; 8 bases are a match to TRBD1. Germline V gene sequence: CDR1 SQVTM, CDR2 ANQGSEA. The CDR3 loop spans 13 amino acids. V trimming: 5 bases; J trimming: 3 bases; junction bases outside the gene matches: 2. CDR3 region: CSVRTGSNEKLFF. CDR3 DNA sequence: TGCAGCGTTCGGACAGGGTCTAATGAAAAACTGTTTTTT. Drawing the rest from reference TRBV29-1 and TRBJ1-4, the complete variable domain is SAVISQKPSRDICQRGTSLTIQCQVDSQVTMMFWYRQQPGQSLTLIATANQGSEATYESGFVIDKFPISRPNLTFSTLTVSNMSPEDSSIYLCSVRTGSNEKLFFGSGTQLSVL.

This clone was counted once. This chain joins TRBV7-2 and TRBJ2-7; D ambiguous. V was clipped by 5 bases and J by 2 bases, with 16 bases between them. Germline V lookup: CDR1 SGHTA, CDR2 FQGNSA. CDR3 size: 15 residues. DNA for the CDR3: TGTGCCAGCAGCCCCCAGTGGGCTAGTACCTACGAGCAGTACTTC. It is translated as CASSPQWASTYEQYF.

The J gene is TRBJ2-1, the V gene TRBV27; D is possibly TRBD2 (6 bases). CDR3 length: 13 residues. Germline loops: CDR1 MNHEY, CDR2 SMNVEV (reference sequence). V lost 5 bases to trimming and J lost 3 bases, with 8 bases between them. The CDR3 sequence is CASSVTSYNEQFF. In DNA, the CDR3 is TGTGCCAGCAGTGTGACTAGCTACAATGAGCAGTTCTTC.

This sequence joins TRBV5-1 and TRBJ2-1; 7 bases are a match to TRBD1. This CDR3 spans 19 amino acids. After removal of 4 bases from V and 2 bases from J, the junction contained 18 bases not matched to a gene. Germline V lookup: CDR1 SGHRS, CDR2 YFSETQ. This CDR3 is CASSLSYSGTAATYNEQFF. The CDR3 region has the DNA TGCGCCAGCAGCCTTAGCTACTCCGGGACAGCTGCCACCTACAATGAGCAGTTCTTC.

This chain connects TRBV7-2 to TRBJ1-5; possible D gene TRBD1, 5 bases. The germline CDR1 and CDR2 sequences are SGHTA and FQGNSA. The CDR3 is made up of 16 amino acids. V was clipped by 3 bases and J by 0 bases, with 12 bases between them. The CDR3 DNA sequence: TGTGCCAGCAGCTTCGGACAAACCTATAGCAATCAGCCCCAGCATTTT. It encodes CASSFGQTYSNQPQHF.

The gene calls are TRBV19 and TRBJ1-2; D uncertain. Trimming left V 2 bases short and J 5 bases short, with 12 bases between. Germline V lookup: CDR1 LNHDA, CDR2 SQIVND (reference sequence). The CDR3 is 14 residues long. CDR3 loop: CASSITIRLYGYTF. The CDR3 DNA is TGTGCCAGTAGTATAACGATCAGATTATATGGCTACACCTTC.

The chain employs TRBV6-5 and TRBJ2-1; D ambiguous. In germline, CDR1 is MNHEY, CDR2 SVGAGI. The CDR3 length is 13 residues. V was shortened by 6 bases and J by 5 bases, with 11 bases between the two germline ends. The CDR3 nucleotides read TGTGCCAGCAGCCAGAACCGGCACAATGAGCAGTTCTTC. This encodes CASSQNRHNEQFF.

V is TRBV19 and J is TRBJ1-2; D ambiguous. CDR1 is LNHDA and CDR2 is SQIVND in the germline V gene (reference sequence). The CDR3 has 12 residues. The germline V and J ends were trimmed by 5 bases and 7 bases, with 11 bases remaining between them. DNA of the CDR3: TGTGCCAGTAGTTCCCCCTCCCCTGGCTACACCTTC. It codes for CASSSPSPGYTF.

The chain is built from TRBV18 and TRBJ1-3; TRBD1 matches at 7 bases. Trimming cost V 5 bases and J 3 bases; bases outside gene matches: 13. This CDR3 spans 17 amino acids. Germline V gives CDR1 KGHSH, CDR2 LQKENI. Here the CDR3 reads CASSARSGQIVGNTIYF. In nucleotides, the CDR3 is TGTGCCAGCTCAGCGAGGTCGGGACAGATTGTTGGAAACACCATATATTTT.

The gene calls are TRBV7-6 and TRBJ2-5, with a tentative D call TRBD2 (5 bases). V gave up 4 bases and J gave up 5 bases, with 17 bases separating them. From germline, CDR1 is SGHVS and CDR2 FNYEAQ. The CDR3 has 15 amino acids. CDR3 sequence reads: CASSSRPGFRETQYF. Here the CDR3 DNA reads TGTGCCAGCAGCTCCCGGCCGGGGTTCCGGGAGACCCAGTACTTC.